This TCR beta chain was recovered during a study of cytomegalovirus exposure and HLA in healthy donors. Study conclusions and caveats: Roughly uniform sequencing depth across donors was assumed, possibly incorrectly. Confirmation was obtained in vitro that a few CMV-associated chains are specific for CMV antigens.

Per germline, CDR1 MDHEN and CDR2 SYDVKM. The CDR3 contains 15 residues. The V segment lost 6 bases and the J segment 3 bases; nucleotides outside the gene matches: 8. PCR amplification relied on 60 Vbeta primers (plus 13 Jbeta primers). Only in-frame clones appear in the TCRdb table, and some are missing; sequencing was by immunoSEQ multiplex PCR. The table shows about 140,000 clones, with around 85% occurring only once. Regarding this clone: The antigen is not known.

Sequenced input: PBMCs. This receptor was obtained from a female donor in good health and CMV-seronegative. This sequence joins TRBV28 and TRBJ2-4; 7 bases are a match to TRBD1. Written as DNA, the CDR3 is TGTGCCAGCAGCAAAAGGTCAGGGGGCAAAAACATTCAGTACTTC. Residues: CASSKRSGGKNIQYF.